The rows below give T cell receptor beta chains drawn from one sample of a study of Graves' ophthalmopathy and Graves' hyperthyroidism. Each CDR3 protein gets one entry after TCRdb re-called the multiplex PCR reads with MiXCR. The table has hundreds of thousands of distinct CDR3 sequences, about 21% seen once; the top ten hold roughly 3%. Sequenced sample: peripheral blood. The receptors come from a woman in her late teens or twenties with stable Graves' hyperthyroidism. The CDR3 runs from the conserved cysteine through the conserved F or W. A D gene is named only where the DNA matches it firmly. Expanded clones are given a class, and other clones once, few, many or no size at all.

D gene: -
V gene: TRBV11-2
J gene: TRBJ2-7
clone size: many
CDR3 DNA: TGTGCCAGCAGCTTAGTAGGCGGGGGCTCCTTTTACGAGCAGTACTTC
CDR3 protein: CASSLVGGGSFYEQYF

D gene: TRBD2
V gene: TRBV12-3/TRBV12-4
J gene: TRBJ2-7
clone size: many
CDR3 DNA: TGTGCCAGCAGTTGGAGCGGGGGGGCCTACGAGCAGTACTTC
CDR3 protein: CASSWSGGAYEQYF

D gene: -
V gene: TRBV4-1
J gene: TRBJ2-4
clone size: many
CDR3 DNA: TGCGCCAGCAGCCACCCTATCCCCCTAGCCAAAAACATTCAGTACTTC
CDR3 protein: CASSHPIPLAKNIQYF

D gene: -
V gene: TRBV6-1
J gene: TRBJ2-5
clone size: many
CDR3 DNA: TGTGCCAGCAGGAAAGGATTCTCGACAGGTGGGGGAGAGACCCAGTACTTC
CDR3 protein: CASRKGFSTGGGETQYF

D gene: TRBD2
V gene: TRBV20-1
J gene: TRBJ2-7
clone size: many
CDR3 DNA: TGCAGTGCTAGAGGGGCTAGCGGGAGTTACGAGCAGTACTTC
CDR3 protein: CSARGASGSYEQYF

D gene: TRBD1
V gene: TRBV20-1
J gene: TRBJ2-2
clone size: few
CDR3 DNA: TGCAGTGCTAGAGGGCACGGGACAGGCAACACCGGGGAGCTGTTTTTT
CDR3 protein: CSARGHGTGNTGELFF

D gene: -
V gene: TRBV7-3
J gene: TRBJ2-4
clone size: few
CDR3 DNA: TGTGCCAGCAGCTTAAGTCGGGAGTGGGGAAACATTAAGTACTTC
CDR3 protein: CASSLSREWGNIKYF

D gene: -
V gene: TRBV12-3/TRBV12-4
J gene: TRBJ2-7
clone size: few
CDR3 DNA: TGTGCCAGCAGTTTAGAGGGCACGGGCTGGGAGCAGTACTTC
CDR3 protein: CASSLEGTGWEQYF

D gene: -
V gene: TRBV28
J gene: TRBJ1-2
clone size: many
CDR3 DNA: TGTGCCAGCAGCGTACAGGGTAGCTATGGCTACACCTTC
CDR3 protein: CASSVQGSYGYTF

D gene: TRBD1
V gene: TRBV29-1
J gene: TRBJ1-1
clone size: many
CDR3 DNA: TGCAGCGTTCGACGGCTAACAGGGGGGGAAGCTTTCTTT
CDR3 protein: CSVRRLTGGEAFF

D gene: -
V gene: TRBV28
J gene: TRBJ1-1
clone size: few
CDR3 DNA: TGTGCCAGCAGCCCCCCGACATCTATGAACACTGAAGCTTTCTTT
CDR3 protein: CASSPPTSMNTEAFF

D gene: -
V gene: TRBV6-2/TRBV6-3
J gene: TRBJ1-1
clone size: many
CDR3 DNA: TGTGCCAGCAGTTCCTCATCAGGGAACACTGAAGCTTTCTTT
CDR3 protein: CASSSSSGNTEAFF

D gene: TRBD2
V gene: TRBV11-2
J gene: TRBJ2-7
clone size: -
CDR3 DNA: TGTGCCAGCAGCTTAGATCAGCGGGAGTTAGAAGAGCAGTACTTC
CDR3 protein: CASSLDQRELEEQYF

D gene: TRBD2
V gene: TRBV12-3/TRBV12-4
J gene: TRBJ2-6
clone size: many
CDR3 DNA: TGTGCCAGCAGTAAGACTAGCGGGAGGGTGATTGGGGCCAACGTCCTGACTTTC
CDR3 protein: CASSKTSGRVIGANVLTF

D gene: -
V gene: TRBV27
J gene: TRBJ1-1
clone size: many
CDR3 DNA: TGTGCCAGCAGTTTAAAACAGGTAAACACTGAAGCTTTCTTT
CDR3 protein: CASSLKQVNTEAFF

D gene: -
V gene: TRBV28
J gene: TRBJ2-5
clone size: many
CDR3 DNA: TGTGCCAGCAGTTCCGGACAGAAAGAGACCCAGTACTTC
CDR3 protein: CASSSGQKETQYF

D gene: TRBD2
V gene: TRBV7-2
J gene: TRBJ2-5
clone size: many
CDR3 DNA: TGTGCCAGCACAAGCTTGGGACTAGCGGTCCAAGAGACCCAGTACTTC
CDR3 protein: CASTSLGLAVQETQYF

D gene: TRBD1
V gene: TRBV11-1
J gene: TRBJ1-5
clone size: many
CDR3 DNA: TGTGCCAGCAGCTTGCCCGGGAGACAGGGACTCCATCAGCCCCAGCATTTT
CDR3 protein: CASSLPGRQGLHQPQHF

D gene: TRBD1
V gene: TRBV12-3/TRBV12-4
J gene: TRBJ1-1
clone size: once
CDR3 DNA: TGTGCCAGCAGTTTGGGACAGGGGACAATTACTGAAGCTCTCTTT
CDR3 protein: CASSLGQGTITEALF

D gene: -
V gene: TRBV12-3/TRBV12-4
J gene: TRBJ2-5
clone size: many
CDR3 DNA: TGTGCCAGCAGTCCGCCATTTCCGGGGGCCGGGGAGACCCAGTACTTC
CDR3 protein: CASSPPFPGAGETQYF

D gene: -
V gene: TRBV20-1
J gene: TRBJ2-7
clone size: few
CDR3 DNA: TGCAGTGCCCCGACAGTTAACTCCTACGAGCAGTACTTC
CDR3 protein: CSAPTVNSYEQYF

D gene: TRBD2
V gene: TRBV5-6
J gene: TRBJ2-7
clone size: few
CDR3 DNA: TGTGCCAGCAGCTGGACCGGGACTAGCGGGACGGAAACCTACGAGCAGTACTTC
CDR3 protein: CASSWTGTSGTETYEQYF

D gene: -
V gene: TRBV29-1
J gene: TRBJ1-1
clone size: many
CDR3 DNA: TGCAGCGTTGAAGATAAGGTGAATTGGGGTCGCACTGAAGCTTTCTTT
CDR3 protein: CSVEDKVNWGRTEAFF

D gene: -
V gene: TRBV6-1
J gene: TRBJ1-1
clone size: few
CDR3 DNA: TGTGCCAGCACGCAGAATTTGAACACTGAAGCTTTCTTT
CDR3 protein: CASTQNLNTEAFF

D gene: TRBD1
V gene: TRBV6-1
J gene: TRBJ2-7
clone size: -
CDR3 DNA: TGTGCCACGTTCCCGGACAGGGCCGAGCAGTACTTC
CDR3 protein: CATFPDRAEQYF

D gene: -
V gene: TRBV28
J gene: TRBJ1-5
clone size: many
CDR3 DNA: TGTGCCAGCAGTCCAGGGATACATCAGCCCCAGCATTTT
CDR3 protein: CASSPGIHQPQHF

D gene: TRBD2
V gene: TRBV20-1
J gene: TRBJ2-6
clone size: many
CDR3 DNA: TGCAGTGCTAGAGGGACTAGCGCTGGGGCCAACGTCCTGACTTTC
CDR3 protein: CSARGTSAGANVLTF

D gene: -
V gene: TRBV25-1
J gene: TRBJ1-3
clone size: -
CDR3 DNA: TGTGCCAGCAGTGAACTAGGGTACTCTGGAAACACCATATATTTT
CDR3 protein: CASSELGYSGNTIYF

D gene: TRBD1
V gene: TRBV2
J gene: TRBJ1-1
clone size: many
CDR3 DNA: TGTGCCAGCAGGTGGGACAGGGGGAGAAACACTGAAGCTTTCTTT
CDR3 protein: CASRWDRGRNTEAFF

D gene: -
V gene: TRBV6-1
J gene: TRBJ1-2
clone size: -
CDR3 DNA: TGTGCCAGCAGTGAACTAGCGGGAGCTAACTATGGCTACACCTTC
CDR3 protein: CASSELAGANYGYTF

D gene: -
V gene: TRBV18
J gene: TRBJ1-1
clone size: many
CDR3 DNA: TGTGCCAGCTCGGACAACGCTCCGTGGCCATTGAACACTGAAGCTTTCTTT
CDR3 protein: CASSDNAPWPLNTEAFF

D gene: -
V gene: TRBV12-3/TRBV12-4
J gene: TRBJ1-1
clone size: many
CDR3 DNA: TGTGCCAGCAGCGACAGGCGCCAAGGGGCCACTGAAGCTTTCTTT
CDR3 protein: CASSDRRQGATEAFF

D gene: -
V gene: TRBV5-1
J gene: TRBJ1-1
clone size: many
CDR3 DNA: TGCGCCAGCAGCTTGGGACCGTCGAACACTGAAGCTTTCTTT
CDR3 protein: CASSLGPSNTEAFF

D gene: -
V gene: TRBV29-1
J gene: TRBJ2-7
clone size: -
CDR3 DNA: TGCAGCGTTGTTGGTTCAACAGCCTACGAGCAGTACTTC
CDR3 protein: CSVVGSTAYEQYF

D gene: TRBD2
V gene: TRBV4-1
J gene: TRBJ2-7
clone size: -
CDR3 DNA: TGCGCCAGCAGCCAAAGTTCCGGGACTACCTACGAGCAGTACTTC
CDR3 protein: CASSQSSGTTYEQYF